This is a list of T cell receptor beta chains from one sample in a study of cytomegalovirus exposure and HLA in healthy donors. The method was immunoSEQ multiplex PCR; TCRdb's version includes in-frame clones alone and lacks a portion of them. The sample holds under 200,000 clones, around four fifths seen once. Sample: PBMCs. The origin of the receptors is a female donor in good health and CMV-seronegative. Each CDR3 is given with its conserved first and last residue. The D gene is left open where the match is weak. Part of the rows lack a size; the others show once, few, many or a class for expanded clones.

clone size: NA; J gene: TRBJ2-5; D gene: NA; V gene: TRBV5-1; CDR3 protein: CASSPVQVGETQYF; CDR3 DNA: TGCGCCAGCAGCCCCGTACAGGTTGGGGAGACCCAGTACTTC
clone size: NA; J gene: TRBJ2-6; D gene: NA; V gene: TRBV7-9; CDR3 protein: CASSLGGAGANVLTF; CDR3 DNA: TGTGCCAGCAGCTTAGGGGGCGCTGGGGCCAACGTCCTGACTTTC
clone size: NA; J gene: TRBJ2-2; D gene: NA; V gene: TRBV28; CDR3 protein: CASSLWTTAMTGLFF; CDR3 DNA: TGTGCCAGCAGTTTATGGACGACAGCTATGACGGGGCTGTTTTTT
clone size: NA; J gene: TRBJ2-2; D gene: NA; V gene: TRBV7-9; CDR3 protein: CASRQGPETGELFF; CDR3 DNA: TGTGCCAGCCGCCAGGGGCCCGAAACCGGGGAGCTGTTTTTT
clone size: NA; J gene: TRBJ2-3; D gene: NA; V gene: TRBV7-2; CDR3 protein: CASSPLGRGSADTQYF; CDR3 DNA: TGTGCCAGCAGCCCCTTGGGGAGGGGGAGTGCAGATACGCAGTATTTT
clone size: NA; J gene: TRBJ1-4; D gene: TRBD1; V gene: TRBV4-3; CDR3 protein: CASSQEKGDRGEKLFF; CDR3 DNA: TGCGCCAGCAGCCAAGAAAAGGGGGACAGGGGTGAAAAACTGTTTTTT
clone size: NA; J gene: TRBJ1-4; D gene: NA; V gene: TRBV29-1; CDR3 protein: CSAAEEGTNEKLFF; CDR3 DNA: TGCAGCGCTGCTGAGGAGGGCACTAATGAAAAACTGTTTTTT
clone size: few; J gene: TRBJ2-7; D gene: TRBD2; V gene: TRBV7-6; CDR3 protein: CASSAQGLETYEQYF; CDR3 DNA: TGTGCCAGCAGCGCTCAAGGACTAGAGACCTACGAGCAGTACTTC
clone size: NA; J gene: TRBJ2-7; D gene: TRBD1; V gene: TRBV28; CDR3 protein: CASSPAGTGLYEQYF; CDR3 DNA: TGTGCCAGCAGTCCCGCCGGGACAGGGTTATACGAGCAGTACTTC
clone size: few; J gene: TRBJ2-1; D gene: TRBD1; V gene: TRBV5-1; CDR3 protein: CASSWSSTGGVSDEQFF; CDR3 DNA: TGCGCCAGCAGCTGGAGCTCGACAGGGGGCGTCAGCGATGAGCAGTTCTTC
clone size: NA; J gene: TRBJ1-1; D gene: NA; V gene: TRBV29-1; CDR3 protein: CSASPGQITEAFF; CDR3 DNA: TGCAGCGCCAGCCCGGGACAAATCACTGAAGCTTTCTTT
clone size: few; J gene: TRBJ1-2; D gene: TRBD1; V gene: TRBV6-6; CDR3 protein: CATIRQGEGYGYTF; CDR3 DNA: TGTGCCACCATAAGACAGGGGGAGGGGTATGGCTACACCTTC
clone size: NA; J gene: TRBJ2-3; D gene: TRBD1; V gene: TRBV5-5; CDR3 protein: CASRAGQGSTDTQYF; CDR3 DNA: TGTGCCAGCAGGGCGGGACAGGGAAGCACAGATACGCAGTATTTT
clone size: NA; J gene: TRBJ1-6; D gene: NA; V gene: TRBV28; CDR3 protein: CASSSRDTYNSPLHF; CDR3 DNA: TGTGCCAGCAGTAGCCGGGATACCTATAATTCACCCCTCCACTTT
clone size: NA; J gene: TRBJ1-1; D gene: NA; V gene: TRBV11-2; CDR3 protein: CASSLDRVNLAFF; CDR3 DNA: TGTGCCAGCAGCTTAGATCGAGTGAACCTAGCTTTCTTT
clone size: NA; J gene: TRBJ2-7; D gene: TRBD1; V gene: TRBV5-1; CDR3 protein: CASSLVGQGSYEQYF; CDR3 DNA: TGCGCCAGCAGCTTGGTGGGACAGGGTTCTTACGAGCAGTACTTC
clone size: NA; J gene: TRBJ1-6; D gene: NA; V gene: TRBV28; CDR3 protein: CASSLDFPNSPLHF; CDR3 DNA: TGTGCCAGCAGTTTAGACTTTCCCAATTCACCCCTCCACTTT
clone size: few; J gene: TRBJ1-5; D gene: NA; V gene: TRBV7-9; CDR3 protein: CASSLAGPDQPQHF; CDR3 DNA: TGTGCCAGCAGCTTAGCGGGCCCGGATCAGCCCCAGCATTTT
clone size: NA; J gene: TRBJ2-3; D gene: TRBD2; V gene: TRBV4-2; CDR3 protein: CASSQDKPSGSDTQYF; CDR3 DNA: TGTGCCAGCAGCCAAGACAAACCTAGCGGGTCAGATACGCAGTATTTT
clone size: NA; J gene: TRBJ1-2; D gene: NA; V gene: TRBV19; CDR3 protein: CASSPGGRDYGYTF; CDR3 DNA: TGTGCCAGTAGCCCCGGGGGTCGTGACTATGGCTACACCTTC
clone size: NA; J gene: TRBJ2-2; D gene: NA; V gene: TRBV6-5; CDR3 protein: CASSYQGLTGELFF; CDR3 DNA: TGTGCCAGCAGTTACCAAGGACTGACCGGGGAGCTGTTTTTT
clone size: NA; J gene: TRBJ2-7; D gene: NA; V gene: TRBV6-5; CDR3 protein: CASSSPGTPYYEQYF; CDR3 DNA: TGTGCCAGCAGCTCACCGGGGACACCATACTACGAGCAGTACTTC
clone size: NA; J gene: TRBJ2-1; D gene: NA; V gene: TRBV30; CDR3 protein: CACHPKFQGTDEQFF; CDR3 DNA: TGTGCCTGCCACCCCAAGTTCCAGGGTACGGATGAGCAGTTCTTC
clone size: NA; J gene: TRBJ2-7; D gene: NA; V gene: TRBV5-8; CDR3 protein: CASSWFGGGSYEQYF; CDR3 DNA: TGTGCCAGCAGCTGGTTTGGGGGCGGTTCCTACGAGCAGTACTTC
clone size: few; J gene: TRBJ2-7; D gene: TRBD1; V gene: TRBV18; CDR3 protein: CASSRDSSYEQYF; CDR3 DNA: TGTGCCAGCTCACGGGACAGCTCCTACGAGCAGTACTTC
clone size: NA; J gene: TRBJ1-1; D gene: NA; V gene: TRBV19; CDR3 protein: CASSIAGGNTEAFF; CDR3 DNA: TGTGCCAGTAGTATAGCAGGAGGGAACACTGAAGCTTTCTTT
clone size: NA; J gene: TRBJ2-1; D gene: NA; V gene: TRBV28; CDR3 protein: CASSLSDRGSEQFF; CDR3 DNA: TGTGCCAGCAGTTTATCGGATCGGGGGAGTGAGCAGTTCTTC
clone size: NA; J gene: TRBJ2-5; D gene: NA; V gene: TRBV9; CDR3 protein: CASSVEDRGGRETQYF; CDR3 DNA: TGTGCCAGCAGCGTAGAAGATAGGGGGGGCCGGGAGACCCAGTACTTC
clone size: few; J gene: TRBJ2-7; D gene: TRBD1; V gene: TRBV27; CDR3 protein: CASSEDRTYEQYF; CDR3 DNA: TGTGCCAGCAGTGAGGACAGGACCTACGAGCAGTACTTC
clone size: once; J gene: TRBJ1-4; D gene: NA; V gene: TRBV20-1; CDR3 protein: CSARLEKLFF; CDR3 DNA: TGCAGTGCTAGACTGGAAAAACTGTTTTTT
clone size: NA; J gene: TRBJ2-7; D gene: NA; V gene: TRBV27; CDR3 protein: CASSWGKGTATYERYF; CDR3 DNA: NA
clone size: once; J gene: TRBJ2-7; D gene: NA; V gene: TRBV7-7; CDR3 protein: CASSLALSSYEQYF; CDR3 DNA: TGTGCCAGCAGCTTAGCTCTCAGCTCCTACGAGCAGTACTTC
clone size: NA; J gene: TRBJ2-3; D gene: TRBD2; V gene: TRBV30; CDR3 protein: CAWSALAVSTDTQYF; CDR3 DNA: TGTGCCTGGAGTGCTCTAGCGGTAAGCACAGATACGCAGTATTTT
clone size: few; J gene: TRBJ1-1; D gene: NA; V gene: TRBV2; CDR3 protein: CASSGQGLTEAFF; CDR3 DNA: TGTGCCAGCAGTGGTCAGGGGCTCACTGAAGCTTTCTTT
clone size: NA; J gene: TRBJ2-1; D gene: TRBD2; V gene: TRBV4-3; CDR3 protein: CASSQQLAGGPPNEQFF; CDR3 DNA: TGCGCCAGCAGCCAACAACTAGCGGGGGGGCCTCCGAATGAGCAGTTCTTC
clone size: NA; J gene: TRBJ2-2; D gene: NA; V gene: TRBV5-1; CDR3 protein: CASSLEAGNTGELFF; CDR3 DNA: TGCGCCAGCAGCTTGGAGGCAGGGAACACCGGGGAGCTGTTTTTT